This T cell receptor (beta chain) was identified in a study of blood T cell repertoires in COVID-19. For the study at large: Italy, Spain and the United States were the sources of the convalescent and acute COVID-19 samples. In each case, the material was cDNA or gDNA derived from T cells, B-cell-depleted T cells, or PBMCs.

This CDR3 spans 13 amino acids. Germline trimming cut 5 bases from V and 3 bases from J; bases unmatched to any gene: 4. A Seattle source enrolled patients during active infection and followed them longitudinally. Original data processing: By means of reference gene primer amplification, nucleated cell counts were estimated. Repertoires were generated with immunoSEQ multiplex PCR, while TCRdb's copy carries only in-frame clones and drops some. D and trimming were read from the DNA, whereas the V and J calls and clone size are those reported in that table. The sample includes around 210,000 clones, approximately 86% of them seen just once.

V is TRBV12-3 or TRBV12-4 and J is TRBJ2-7, with 7 bases identical to TRBD1. The source material was peripheral blood. The sequence came from a man in his sixties with COVID-19, enrolled during active disease. The CDR3: CASSPGTVYEQYF. Written as DNA, the CDR3 is TGTGCCAGCAGTCCCGGGACAGTCTACGAGCAGTACTTC.